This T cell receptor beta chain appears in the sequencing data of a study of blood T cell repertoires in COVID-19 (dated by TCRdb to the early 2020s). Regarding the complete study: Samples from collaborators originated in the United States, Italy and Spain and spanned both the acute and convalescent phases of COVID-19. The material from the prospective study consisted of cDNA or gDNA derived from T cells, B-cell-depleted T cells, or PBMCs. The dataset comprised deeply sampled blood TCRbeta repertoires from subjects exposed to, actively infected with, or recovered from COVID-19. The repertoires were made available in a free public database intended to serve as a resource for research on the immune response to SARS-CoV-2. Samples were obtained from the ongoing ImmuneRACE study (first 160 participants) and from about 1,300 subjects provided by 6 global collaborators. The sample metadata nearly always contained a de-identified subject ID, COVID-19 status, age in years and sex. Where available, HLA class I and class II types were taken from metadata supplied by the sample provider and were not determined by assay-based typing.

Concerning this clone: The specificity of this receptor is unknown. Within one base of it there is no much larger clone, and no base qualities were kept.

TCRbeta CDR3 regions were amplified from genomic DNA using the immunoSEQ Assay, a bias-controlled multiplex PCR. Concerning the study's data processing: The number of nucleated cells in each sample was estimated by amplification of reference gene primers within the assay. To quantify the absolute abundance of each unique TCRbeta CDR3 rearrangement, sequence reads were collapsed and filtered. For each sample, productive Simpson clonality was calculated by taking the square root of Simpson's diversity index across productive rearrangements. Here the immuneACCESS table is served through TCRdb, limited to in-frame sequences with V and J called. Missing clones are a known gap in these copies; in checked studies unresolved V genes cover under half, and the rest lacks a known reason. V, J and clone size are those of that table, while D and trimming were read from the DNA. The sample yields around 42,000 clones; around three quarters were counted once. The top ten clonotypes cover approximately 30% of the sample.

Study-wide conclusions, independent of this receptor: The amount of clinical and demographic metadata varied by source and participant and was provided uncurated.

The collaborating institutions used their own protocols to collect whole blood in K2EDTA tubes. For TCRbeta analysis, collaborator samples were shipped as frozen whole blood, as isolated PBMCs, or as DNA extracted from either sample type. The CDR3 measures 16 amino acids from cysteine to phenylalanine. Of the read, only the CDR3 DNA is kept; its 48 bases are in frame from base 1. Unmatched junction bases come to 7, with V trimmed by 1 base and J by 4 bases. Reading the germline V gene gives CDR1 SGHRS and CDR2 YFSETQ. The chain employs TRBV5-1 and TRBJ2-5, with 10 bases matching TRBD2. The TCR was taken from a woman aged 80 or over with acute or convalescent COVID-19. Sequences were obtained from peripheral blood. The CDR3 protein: CASSLSSGSAGETQYF. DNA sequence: TGCGCCAGCAGCTTGTCTAGCGGGAGTGCGGGAGAGACCCAGTACTTC.